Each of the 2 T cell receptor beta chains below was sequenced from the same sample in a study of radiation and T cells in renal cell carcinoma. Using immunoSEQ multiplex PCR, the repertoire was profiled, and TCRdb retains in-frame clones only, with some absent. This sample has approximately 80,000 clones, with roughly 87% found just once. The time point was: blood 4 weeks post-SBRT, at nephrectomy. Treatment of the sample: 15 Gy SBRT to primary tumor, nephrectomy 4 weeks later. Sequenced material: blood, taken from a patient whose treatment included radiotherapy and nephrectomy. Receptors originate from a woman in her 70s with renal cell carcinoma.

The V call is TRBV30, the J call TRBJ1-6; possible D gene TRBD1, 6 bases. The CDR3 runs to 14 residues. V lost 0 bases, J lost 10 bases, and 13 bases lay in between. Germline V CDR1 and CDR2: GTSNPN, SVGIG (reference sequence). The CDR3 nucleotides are TGTGCCTGGAGTGTTCTACAGGGAGGATCACCCCTCCACTTT. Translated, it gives CAWSVLQGGSPLHF. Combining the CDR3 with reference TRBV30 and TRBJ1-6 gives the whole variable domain SQTIHQWPATLVQPVGSPLSLECTVEGTSNPNLYWYRQAAGRGLQLLFYSVGIGQISSEVPQNLSASRPQDRQFILSSKKLLLSDSGFYLCAWSVLQGGSPLHFGNGTRLTVT.

This CDR3 is CASSLGQGKEKLFF. For the CDR3, the DNA is TGTGCCAGCAGCTTGGGGCAGGGGAAAGAAAAACTGTTTTTT. This chain links TRBV5-4 with TRBJ1-4; a possible D gene is TRBD1 (6 bases). Germline CDR1 is SGHNT and CDR2 is YYREEE (reference sequence). Trimming pared 0 bases from V and 8 bases from J, leaving 11 bases between. The CDR3 is made up of 14 amino acids.